The 17 T cell receptor beta chains below were found in one sample sequenced in a study of OX40 agonist ivuxolimab in advanced cancers. TCRdb's table, derived via immunoSEQ multiplex PCR, lists solely in-frame clones and lacks some. This sample yields some 70,000 clones, of which 75% to 90% are seen a single time; about 8.2% belongs to the top ten. The input for sequencing was CD4+ or CD8+ T cells sorted from blood, taken in a trial of the OX40 agonist ivuxolimab. The origin of the receptors is an adult with an advanced solid tumor such as melanoma, head and neck, liver or kidney cancer.

The chain couples TRBV5-1 to TRBJ2-5; D is possibly TRBD2 (5 bases). Trimming removed 3 bases from V and 4 bases from J, with 16 bases in between. The CDR3 loop spans 15 amino acids. Germline CDR1 SGHRS, CDR2 YFSETQ. This CDR3 reads CASSSSARGSETQYF. CDR3 sequence (DNA): TGCGCCAGCAGCTCCTCCGCCCGGGGATCAGAGACCCAGTACTTC.

A few counts support this clone. J is TRBJ1-5 and V is TRBV25-1; D gene unclear. CDR3 length: 15 amino acids. Germline-derived CDR1 and CDR2 are MGHDK and SYGVNS. Trimming left V 3 bases short and J 3 bases short, with 12 bases between. CDR3 protein: CASSDPTAFNQPQHF. The CDR3 DNA reads as TGTGCCAGCAGTGACCCAACAGCATTCAATCAGCCCCAGCATTTT.

The CDR3: CASTILRTSNYGYTF. CDR3 DNA: TGTGCCAGCACCATCCTAAGGACGTCGAACTATGGCTACACCTTC. The rearrangement links TRBV28 to TRBJ1-2, with D unresolved. Trimming stripped 7 bases from V and 2 bases from J, with 17 bases between. CDR1 is MDHEN, CDR2 SYDVKM, per germline. This CDR3 spans 15 amino acids.

The chain employs TRBV19 and TRBJ1-6; 7 positions agree with TRBD1. The CDR3 has 15 amino acids. Germline V lookup: CDR1 LNHDA, CDR2 SQIVND (reference sequence). J was trimmed by 8 bases and V by 4 bases; bases with no gene match: 8. CDR3 nucleotides: TGTGCCAGTAGTACCGAGACAGGGTGGGATTCACCCCTCCACTTT. This codes for CASSTETGWDSPLHF.

The V and J genes are TRBV6-1 and TRBJ2-7; D is uncertain. CDR1 and CDR2 from the germline V gene are MNHNS and SASEGT. The CDR3 has 14 residues. The V end lost 0 bases, the J end lost 3 bases, and 9 bases lay between the germline ends. The CDR3 sequence is CASSEALGHYEQYF. DNA for the CDR3: TGTGCCAGCAGTGAAGCGCTGGGCCACTACGAGCAGTACTTC.

The chain uses TRBV7-2 and TRBJ1-4; D remains unclear. The CDR3 is made up of 15 amino acids. Trimming took off 1 base at V and 2 bases at J, with 8 bases between the two ends. Germline-derived CDR1 and CDR2 are SGHTA and FQGNSA. The CDR3: CASSLDGGTNEKLFF. The CDR3 DNA sequence: TGTGCCAGCAGCTTAGACGGAGGGACTAATGAAAAACTGTTTTTT.

This chain links TRBV25-1 with TRBJ2-2; D is ambiguous. V lost 3 bases, J lost 1 base, and 3 bases lay in between. The CDR3 extends over 13 amino acids. Germline CDR1 and CDR2: MGHDK and SYGVNS. CDR3 sequence (DNA): TGTGCCAGCAGTGATGTGAACACCGGGGAGCTGTTTTTT. It specifies CASSDVNTGELFF.

The chain uses TRBV28 and TRBJ2-1, with 7 bases lining up with TRBD1. V shed 6 bases and J 9 bases; nucleotides not matched to a gene: 14. The CDR3 consists of 15 residues. Germline CDR1 MDHEN, CDR2 SYDVKM. The CDR3 DNA reads TGTGCCAGCAGGGACGGTTACAGGGGCCAGGCTGAGCAGTTCTTC. This encodes CASRDGYRGQAEQFF.

This chain connects TRBV27 to TRBJ2-3; a weak D match, TRBD2 (6 bases). Trimming took off 8 bases at V and 2 bases at J, with 17 bases between the two ends. The CDR3 length is 15 residues. The germline V gene has CDR1 MNHEY and CDR2 SMNVEV (reference sequence). CDR3 in amino acids: CASARGAGFTDTQYF. CDR3 nucleotides: TGTGCCAGCGCGCGCGGGGCAGGATTCACAGATACGCAGTATTTT.

The CDR3 region is CASSLKGRGFF. In DNA form, the CDR3 reads TGTGCCAGCAGTTTGAAGGGGCGGGGGTTCTTC. This rearrangement joins TRBV28 to TRBJ2-1, with D possibly matching TRBD2 (6 bases). The CDR3 has 11 residues. The germline gives CDR1 MDHEN, CDR2 SYDVKM. V was cut by 3 bases and J by 15 bases, with 12 bases left in between.

The genes are TRBV5-1 and TRBJ1-2; tentative D call: TRBD1 (6 bases). CDR1 and CDR2 from the germline V gene are SGHRS and YFSETQ. The V end lost 4 bases, the J end lost 7 bases, and 14 bases lay between the germline ends. The CDR3 extends over 13 amino acids. The CDR3 region is CASSLDMGAGYTF. The CDR3 DNA is TGCGCCAGCAGCCTGGACATGGGGGCTGGCTACACCTTC.

This clone occurred once. The V and J genes are TRBV28 and TRBJ1-1; TRBD1 agrees at 8 bases. Per germline, CDR1 MDHEN and CDR2 SYDVKM. This CDR3 spans 13 amino acids. J was trimmed by 8 bases and V by 2 bases; bases with no gene match: 4. In DNA, the CDR3 is TGTGCCAGCAGTTTACAGGACAGGGTGGAAGCTTTCTTT. Translating gives CASSLQDRVEAFF.

This chain uses TRBV11-3 with TRBJ2-3; D perhaps matches TRBD2 (6 bases). There are 17 residues in the CDR3. Trimming stripped 5 bases from V and 0 bases from J, with 18 bases between. Germline CDR1 is SGHNT and CDR2 is YENEEA. CDR3 sequence: CASSPSVRGSSTDTQYF. The CDR3 nucleotides are TGTGCCAGCAGCCCTAGTGTGCGGGGATCTAGCACAGATACGCAGTATTTT.

The chain has TRBV5-1 and TRBJ1-4; 9 nucleotides line up with TRBD1. V trimming: 5 bases; J trimming: 7 bases; junction bases outside the gene matches: 6. Per germline, CDR1 SGHRS and CDR2 YFSETQ. This CDR3 comprises 14 residues. As DNA, the CDR3 is TGCGCCAGCAGATCCGGGACAGGGCGTGAAAAACTGTTTTTT. Its protein product is CASRSGTGREKLFF.

This chain links TRBV25-1 with TRBJ2-1; D may correspond to TRBD1 or TRBD2 (5 bases each). Per germline, CDR1 MGHDK and CDR2 SYGVNS. The V end was cut by 3 bases, the J end by 7 bases, with 19 bases between. CDR3 size: 16 residues. As DNA, the CDR3 is TGTGCCAGCAGTGACCTTTCGGGACCCGACGGGAATGAGCAGTTCTTC. Translating it yields CASSDLSGPDGNEQFF.

The chain links TRBV19 to TRBJ1-5, with TRBD1 matching 7 bases. The CDR3 sequence is 15 residues long. Looked up from germline, CDR1 is LNHDA and CDR2 is SQIVND (reference sequence). The J segment lost 6 bases and the V segment lost 5 bases, leaving 10 bases of the junction unmatched. CDR3 in amino acids: CASSGSGTVVQPQHF. The CDR3 nucleotides are TGTGCCAGTAGTGGGTCCGGGACAGTGGTTCAGCCCCAGCATTTT. The variable domain in full, completed from reference TRBV19 and TRBJ1-5, reads DGGITQSPKYLFRKEGQNVTLSCEQNLNHDAMYWYRQDPGQGLRLIYYSQIVNDFQKGDIAEGYSVSREKKESFPLTVTSAQKNPTAFYLCASSGSGTVVQPQHFGDGTRLSIL.

The rearrangement joins TRBV5-1 to TRBJ1-1, with unresolved D. V dropped 1 base and J dropped 6 bases, with 13 bases sitting between them. This CDR3 region has 14 residues. CDR1 is SGHRS and CDR2 is YFSETQ in the germline V gene. Here the CDR3 DNA reads TGCGCCAGCAGCTTGATAATAGGCTCCCCTGAAGCTTTCTTT. Translation gives CASSLIIGSPEAFF.